This entry describes one T cell receptor beta chain. The sample belongs to a study of blood T cell repertoires in COVID-19. As for the study in general: Acute-phase and convalescent COVID-19 samples originated in the United States, Italy and Spain. PBMCs, B-cell-depleted T cells, or T cells were the source of the cDNA or gDNA that made up the material.

In the study's own analysis: Amplification from reference gene primers served as the basis for estimated nucleated cell counts. Measured with immunoSEQ multiplex PCR; TCRdb has only the in-frame clones, and not every one. V and J calls and clone size follow that table, whereas D and trimming were derived from the DNA. This table has approximately 190,000 clones, about 80% appearing once. This CDR3 has 15 residues. Germline V gene data show CDR1 as MNHEY and CDR2 as SVGAGI. V lost 0 bases to trimming and J lost 2 bases, with 11 bases between them. The sequenced sample was peripheral blood. This sequence originates from a human donor with acute or convalescent COVID-19. The donor label of this sample is uncertain. V and J are TRBV6-5 and TRBJ2-7; TRBD2 is a possible D gene (6 bases). CDR3 loop: CASSYSRRGAYEQYF. The CDR3 DNA sequence: TGTGCCAGCAGTTACTCGAGGCGGGGAGCCTACGAGCAGTACTTC.